This TCR beta chain was identified during a study of regulatory T cells in long-lasting Graves disease. Arm-PCR of CDR3 regions with iRepertoire HTBI primers generated TCR beta libraries. Each CDR3 protein gets one entry after TCRdb re-called the multiplex PCR reads with MiXCR. Of more than 350,000 distinct CDR3 sequences listed, 15% are singletons. This clonotype has a count of ten or more. Its specificity is unknown. Germline trimming cut 3 bases from V and 0 bases from J; bases unmatched to any gene: 1. The CDR3 consists of 14 residues. Looked up from germline, CDR1 is MNHNS and CDR2 is SASEGT. Study conclusions and caveats: Whereas new patients shared 966 public clonotypes, persistent patients shared more, at about 3,000. There were preferences for TRBV28, TRBJ1-2 and TRBJ2-5 in persistent disease.

As to time point: newly diagnosed GD, antithyroid drugs for less than 3 months. RNA from PBMCs was the source of the TCR library. This same sample was also part of a study on T cells in Graves' hyperthyroidism and ophthalmopathy. That paper notes: The TCR CDR3 first-round RT-PCR relied on the HTBI primer set.

V is TRBV6-1 and J is TRBJ1-1; 7 nucleotides match TRBD1. This material consisted of peripheral blood mononuclear cells (PBMCs), taken at new diagnosis, from a patient treated with antithyroid drugs. This receptor was obtained from a woman in her twenties or thirties with Graves disease. Written as DNA, the CDR3 is TGTGCCAGCAGTGACGACAGGGTGAACACTGAAGCTTTCTTT. Amino acid sequence: CASSDDRVNTEAFF.